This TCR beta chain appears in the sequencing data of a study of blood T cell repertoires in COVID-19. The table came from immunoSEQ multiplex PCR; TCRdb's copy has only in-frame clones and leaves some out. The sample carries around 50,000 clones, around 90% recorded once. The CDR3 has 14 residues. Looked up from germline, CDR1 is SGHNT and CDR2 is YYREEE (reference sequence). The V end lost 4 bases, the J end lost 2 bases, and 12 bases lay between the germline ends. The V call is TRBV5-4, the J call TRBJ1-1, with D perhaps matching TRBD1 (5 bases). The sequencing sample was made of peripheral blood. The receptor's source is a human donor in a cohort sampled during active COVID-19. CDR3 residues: CASSRGGANTEAFF. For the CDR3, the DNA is TGTGCCAGCAGCCGGGGCGGGGCAAACACTGAAGCTTTCTTT. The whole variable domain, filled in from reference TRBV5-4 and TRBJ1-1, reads ETGVTQSPTHLIKTRGQQVTLRCSSQSGHNTVSWYQQALGQGPQFIFQYYREEENGRGNFPPRFSGLQFPNYSSELNVNALELDDSALYLCASSRGGANTEAFFGQGTRLTVV.